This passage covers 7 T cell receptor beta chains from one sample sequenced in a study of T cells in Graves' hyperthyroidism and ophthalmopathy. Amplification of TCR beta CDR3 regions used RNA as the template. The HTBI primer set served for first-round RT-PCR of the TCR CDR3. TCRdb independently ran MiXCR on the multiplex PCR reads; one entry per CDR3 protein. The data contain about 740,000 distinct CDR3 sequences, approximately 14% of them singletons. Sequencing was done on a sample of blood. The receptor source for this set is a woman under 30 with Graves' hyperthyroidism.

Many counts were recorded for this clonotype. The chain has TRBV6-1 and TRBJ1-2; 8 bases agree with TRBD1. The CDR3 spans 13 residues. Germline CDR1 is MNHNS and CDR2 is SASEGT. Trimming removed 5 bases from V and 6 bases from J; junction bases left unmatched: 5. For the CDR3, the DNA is TGTGCCAGCAGTTGGGGACAGGTTGATGGCTACACCTTC. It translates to CASSWGQVDGYTF.

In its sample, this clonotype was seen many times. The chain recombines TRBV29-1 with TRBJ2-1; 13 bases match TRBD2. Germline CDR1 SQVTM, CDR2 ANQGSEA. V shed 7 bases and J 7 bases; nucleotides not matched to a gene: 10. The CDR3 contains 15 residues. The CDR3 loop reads CSAEGLAGVGNEQFF. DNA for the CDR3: TGCAGCGCAGAAGGACTAGCGGGAGTGGGGAATGAGCAGTTCTTC.

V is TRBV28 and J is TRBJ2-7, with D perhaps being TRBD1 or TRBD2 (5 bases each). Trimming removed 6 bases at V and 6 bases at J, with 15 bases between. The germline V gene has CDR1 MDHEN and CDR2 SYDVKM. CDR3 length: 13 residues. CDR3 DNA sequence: TGTGCCAGCAGGGGGGACCCCTGGGGCGAGCAGTACTTC. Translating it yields CASRGDPWGEQYF.

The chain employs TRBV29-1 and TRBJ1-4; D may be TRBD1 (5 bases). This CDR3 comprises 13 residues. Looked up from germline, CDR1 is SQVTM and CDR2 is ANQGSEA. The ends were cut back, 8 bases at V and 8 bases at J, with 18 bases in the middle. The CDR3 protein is CSSLQGAEEKLFF. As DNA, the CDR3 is TGCAGCTCCTTACAAGGGGCGGAGGAAAAACTGTTTTTT.

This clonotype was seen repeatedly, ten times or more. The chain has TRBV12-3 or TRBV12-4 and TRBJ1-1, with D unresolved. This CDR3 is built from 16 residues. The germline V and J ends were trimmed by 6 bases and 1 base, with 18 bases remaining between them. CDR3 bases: TGTGCCAGCAGACCGAGCCCCAGCGGATCGAACACTGAAGCTTTCTTT. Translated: CASRPSPSGSNTEAFF.

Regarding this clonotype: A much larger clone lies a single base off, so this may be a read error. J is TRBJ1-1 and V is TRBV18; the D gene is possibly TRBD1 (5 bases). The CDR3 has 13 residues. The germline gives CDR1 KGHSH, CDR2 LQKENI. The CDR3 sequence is CVSSPTVGAEAFF. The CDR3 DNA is TGTGTCAGCTCACCGACAGTTGGGGCTGAAGCTTTCTTT.

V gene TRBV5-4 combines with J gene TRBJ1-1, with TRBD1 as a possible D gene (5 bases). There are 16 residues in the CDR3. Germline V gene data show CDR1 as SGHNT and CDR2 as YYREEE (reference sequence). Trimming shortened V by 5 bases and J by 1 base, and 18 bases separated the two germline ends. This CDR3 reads CASRKGTPLENTEAFF. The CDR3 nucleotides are TGTGCCAGCAGGAAAGGGACCCCCCTCGAGAACACTGAAGCTTTCTTT.